A selection of T cell receptor beta chains follows, all from one sample in a study of T cell repertoires in cytomegalovirus infection. The antigens these receptors bind are not known. MiXCR was run by TCRdb on the reads, yielding one entry per CDR3 protein. The sample carries roughly 990,000 distinct CDR3 sequences, around 31% recorded once. Sequencing was performed on cultured CD8+ T cells from PBMCs, taken from culture after CMV antigen stimulation. Receptors originate from a human donor in good health (CMV status not recorded). Some clones in this sample may be carry-over from other donors' samples. CDR3s include the opening cysteine and the closing phenylalanine or tryptophan. A D gene is named only where the DNA matches it firmly. A clone size is listed for some rows: how often the clone was seen (once, few, many), or a class if it is expanded.

d_call	v_call	clone_size	j_call	cdr3_nt	cdr3_aa
TRBD2	TRBV20-1	.	TRBJ2-1	TGCAGTGCTAGAGAATTTAGGCGGGGGATTGGGGATGAGCAGTTCTTC	CSAREFRRGIGDEQFF
.	TRBV6-2/TRBV6-3	.	TRBJ2-3	TGTGCCAGCAGTTACTCGCTGGAGGCGGCCCATAACACAGATACGCAGTATTTT	CASSYSLEAAHNTDTQYF
TRBD1	TRBV7-6	few	TRBJ2-5	TGTGCCAGCAGCTTGACAGGGGGCGCCCAAGAGACCCAGTACTTC	CASSLTGGAQETQYF
TRBD2	TRBV9	.	TRBJ2-3	TGTGCCAGCAGCGTATCCGGGACTAGCGGGGGGAAAGATACGCAGTATTTT	CASSVSGTSGGKDTQYF
.	TRBV19	.	TRBJ2-2	TGTGCCAGTAGTATAGTGGGGGGACCGCCCGGGGAGCTGTTTTTT	CASSIVGGPPGELFF
.	TRBV20-1	few	TRBJ1-1	TGCAGTGCTAGAGATTATGACAGCTTTAACACTGAAGCTTTCTTT	CSARDYDSFNTEAFF
.	TRBV7-9	.	TRBJ1-4	TGTGCCAGCAGCTTTGGAGGCAGAACTAATGAAAAACTGTTTTTT	CASSFGGRTNEKLFF
TRBD1	TRBV4-3	few	TRBJ2-1	TGCGCCAGCAGCCAAGACGGCGGACAGGGGAGTGAGCAGTTCTTC	CASSQDGGQGSEQFF
TRBD2	TRBV10-3	few	TRBJ2-1	TGTGCCATCAGTGAGGGACTAGCTCAAAACAATGAGCAGTTCTTC	CAISEGLAQNNEQFF
.	TRBV7-9	many	TRBJ2-1	TGTGCCAGCAGCTTAGCGGGCTGGAGGGACAATGAGCAGTTCTTC	CASSLAGWRDNEQFF
.	TRBV6-6	.	TRBJ2-5	TGTGCCAGCACCCTGGACCAAGAGACCCAGTACTTC	CASTLDQETQYF
.	TRBV7-2	many	TRBJ2-5	TGTGCCAGCAGCTTAGGGTCGTTCGGCCAAGAGACCCAGTACTTC	CASSLGSFGQETQYF
TRBD1	TRBV12-3/TRBV12-4	once	TRBJ1-2	TGTGCCAGGATCGTACTTGGACAGGGATATGGCTACACCTTC	CARIVLGQGYGYTF
.	TRBV12-3/TRBV12-4	.	TRBJ1-5	TGTGCCAGCATGAGGGATCAGCCCCAGCATTTT	CASMRDQPQHF
TRBD1	TRBV11-2	many	TRBJ2-2	TGTGCCAGCAGCTACGGTCGGTGGGACAGAAACACCGGGGAGCTGTTTTTT	CASSYGRWDRNTGELFF
.	TRBV15	.	TRBJ2-2	TGTGCCACCGCGGACACCACGAACACCGGGGAGCTGTTTTTT	CATADTTNTGELFF
TRBD1	TRBV12-3/TRBV12-4	few	TRBJ2-1	TGTGCCAGCAGTAAGGGGACAGGGGGCTACTACAATGAGCAGTTCTTC	CASSKGTGGYYNEQFF
.	TRBV5-8	few	TRBJ1-1	TGTGCCAGCAGCTTGGGCAAAACGGGTTTCTTT	CASSLGKTGFF
TRBD2	TRBV6-2/TRBV6-3	.	TRBJ2-5	TGTGCCAGCAGTCTTCAACTAGCGGCACAAGAGACCCAGTACTTC	CASSLQLAAQETQYF
.	TRBV19	.	TRBJ2-2	TGTGCCAGTAGTACCCCGCGACAGACGAACACCGGGGAGCTGTTTTTT	CASSTPRQTNTGELFF
.	TRBV4-1	.	TRBJ1-1	TGCGCCAGCAGCCAAGATTCCGAGACTGAAGCTTTCTTT	CASSQDSETEAFF
TRBD1	TRBV7-6	many	TRBJ2-3	TGTGCCAGCAGCCCGAGAGGACAGGACAGGATCACAGATACGCAGTATTTT	CASSPRGQDRITDTQYF
TRBD2	TRBV19	few	TRBJ2-1	TGTGCCAGTAGTATTGGTGGGACTAGCGGGGTTTCCTACAATGAGCAGTTCTTC	CASSIGGTSGVSYNEQFF
.	TRBV19	few	TRBJ1-1	TGTGCCAGTAGTATAGTCGGAGGGAACACTGAAGCTTTCTTT	CASSIVGGNTEAFF
.	TRBV4-1	few	TRBJ1-6	TGCGCCAGCAGCCAAGAACCAGGCTATAATTCACCCCTCCACTTT	CASSQEPGYNSPLHF
TRBD1	TRBV27	many	TRBJ1-4	TGTGCCAGCAGTGCACGGGACAGGGGCCTTGAAAAACTGTTTTTT	CASSARDRGLEKLFF
TRBD1	TRBV27	.	TRBJ1-1	TGTGCCAGCAGTTCCCACCGGGACAGGGTGAACACTGAAGCTTTCTTT	CASSSHRDRVNTEAFF
.	TRBV6-2/TRBV6-3	few	TRBJ2-1	TGTGCCAGCAGTTACTCCGGGAGTGGGGAGCAGTTCTTC	CASSYSGSGEQFF
.	TRBV12-3/TRBV12-4	many	TRBJ2-1	TGTGCCAGCAGTTTGTCTAGCACGGGCGATGAGCAGTTCTTC	CASSLSSTGDEQFF
.	TRBV6-1	few	TRBJ1-2	TGTGCCAGCAGTGAATCCCCTCGGCTTTTTTTTGACCCCTCTCTTAGAGGTGGCTACACCTTC	CASSESPRLFFDPSLRGGYTF
TRBD2	TRBV12-3/TRBV12-4	many	TRBJ2-1	TGTGCCAGCAGGACTAGCGGGGCGTACAATGAGCAGTTCTTC	CASRTSGAYNEQFF
TRBD2	TRBV11-3	.	TRBJ2-5	TGTGCCAGCAGCTCTCCGGGACTAGGGGAGACCCAGTACTTC	CASSSPGLGETQYF
TRBD2	TRBV12-3/TRBV12-4	once	TRBJ2-3	TGTGCCAGCAGTTTCCGGACTAGCACCCTGAATACGCAGTATTTT	CASSFRTSTLNTQYF
.	TRBV6-1	few	TRBJ2-1	TGTGCCAGCAGTCGGGAAGCCCTAATTTGGGCTAATGAGCAGTTCTTC	CASSREALIWANEQFF
.	TRBV12-3/TRBV12-4	.	TRBJ1-1	TGTGTGGCGGGGCAGAACACTGAAGCTTTCTTT	CVAGQNTEAFF
.	TRBV7-9	few	TRBJ1-2	TGTGCCAGCAGCTCCCCCTACACCAACTATGGCTACACCTTC	CASSSPYTNYGYTF
TRBD1	TRBV25-1	few	TRBJ2-2	TGTGCCAGCAGTGGGACAGGCTTCACCGGGGAGCTGTTTTTT	CASSGTGFTGELFF
.	TRBV7-8	many	TRBJ2-3	TGTGCCAGCAGCTCTCTTGGGGTGTCGGATACGCAGTATTTT	CASSSLGVSDTQYF
TRBD2	TRBV7-9	.	TRBJ2-3	TGTGCCAGCAGCTTGGCCTCCGGGACTAGCGCCACAGATACGCAGTATTTT	CASSLASGTSATDTQYF
TRBD1	TRBV7-2	many	TRBJ1-1	TGTGCCAGCAATGACAGGGAAATGAACACTGAAGCTTTCTTT	CASNDREMNTEAFF